This TCR beta chain originates from a study of CD8 T cells in ankylosing spondylitis (dated by TCRdb to between 2016 and 2019). Regarding the complete study: T cell receptor beta repertoires were profiled in healthy donors and ankylosing spondylitis patients so that disease-linked TCR variants could be found. In total, the full study cohort was made up of nearly 110 healthy donors and roughly 27 ankylosing spondylitis patients. Peripheral blood was sampled, and synovial fluid was also collected from ankylosing spondylitis patients. What the research found in general, with its limitations: Some motif variants were previously reported in synovial fluid and blood of reactive arthritis patients, suggesting common disease-initiation mechanisms. The disease-linked clones showed a CD8+ phenotype and occurred at relatively low frequencies in peripheral blood. The disease-linked clones were reported to be significantly enriched in matched synovial fluid samples from ankylosing spondylitis patients. Blood from ankylosing spondylitis patients appeared to be characterized by a TCR beta motif composed of eight or nine highly homologous amino acid variants.

Trimming takes 1 base from V and 4 bases from J, and the germline ends sit 23 bases apart. The CDR3 starts with the cysteine, ends with the phenylalanine, and has 19 residues. The retained sequence is limited to the CDR3, 57 bases, with the frame set at the first base. From a lookup of the germline V gene (reference sequence), CDR1 and CDR2 are SEHNR and FQNEAQ. This clonotype showed up many times. Its antigen specificity is not known. No much larger clone is present one base from it, and per-base qualities are unavailable. Sequenced on an Illumina MiSeq. TCR beta libraries were prepared by quantitative 5'-RACE with molecular barcodes. The published analysis was carried out like this. Disease-linked TCR variants were identified with a new computational method built on a probabilistic model of VDJ rearrangement. The public reads were reprocessed in TCRdb via fastp at Q25 and MiXCR, keeping in-frame beta chains. Rows merge per CDR3 protein into single entries with the most common DNA and genes. The V and J calls reflect TCRdb's pipeline rather than the authors' work. This sample has tens of thousands of distinct CDR3 sequences in its table, and 7.9% of those were observed once. Around 30% of the sample lies in the top ten.

Sequencing was done on a sample of blood. The sequence was obtained from a male donor with ankylosing spondylitis or in good health (not recorded which). The rearranged segments are TRBV7-9 and TRBJ2-1, with the D call tentatively TRBD1 or TRBD2, each fitting 5 bases. The sequenced DNA: TGTGCCAGCAGCTTAGGTCGTCAGTGGGTAGGGGACCTTTACAATGAGCAGTTCTTC. Translated, it reads CASSLGRQWVGDLYNEQFF.